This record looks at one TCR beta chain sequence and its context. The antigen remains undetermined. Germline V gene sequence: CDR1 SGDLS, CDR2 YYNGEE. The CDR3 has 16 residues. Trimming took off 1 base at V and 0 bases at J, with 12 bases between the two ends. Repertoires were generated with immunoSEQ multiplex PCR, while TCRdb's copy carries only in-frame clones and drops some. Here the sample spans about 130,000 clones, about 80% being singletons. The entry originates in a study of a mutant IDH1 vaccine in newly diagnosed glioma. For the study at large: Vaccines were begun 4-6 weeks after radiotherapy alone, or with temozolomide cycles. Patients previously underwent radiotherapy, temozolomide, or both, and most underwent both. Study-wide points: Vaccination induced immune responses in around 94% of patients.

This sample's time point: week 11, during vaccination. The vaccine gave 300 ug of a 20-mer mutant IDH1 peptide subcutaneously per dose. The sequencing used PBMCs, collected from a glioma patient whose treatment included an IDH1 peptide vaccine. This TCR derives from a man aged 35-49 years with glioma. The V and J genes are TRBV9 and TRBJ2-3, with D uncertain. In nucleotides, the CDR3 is TGTGCCAGCAGCGTACCGGACGGGTCTAGCACAGATACGCAGTATTTT. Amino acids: CASSVPDGSSTDTQYF. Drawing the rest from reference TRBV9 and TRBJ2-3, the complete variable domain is DSGVTQTPKHLITATGQRVTLRCSPRSGDLSVYWYQQSLDQGLQFLIQYYNGEERAKGNILERFSAQQFPDLHSELNLSSLELGDSALYFCASSVPDGSSTDTQYFGPGTRLTVL.